This TCR beta chain was captured in a study of shared clonotypes between healthy human individuals. The V and J ends lost 4 bases and 11 bases respectively, with 13 bases between them. Germline assignment: CDR1 GTSNPN and CDR2 SVGIG (reference sequence). The CDR3 runs to 11 residues. Sequencing was performed with immunoSEQ multiplex PCR; in TCRdb, only in-frame clones are kept and a portion is missing. There are about 2.4 million clones in the sample; 80% to 95% occur only once, and 0.36% lies in the top ten. The source is a man between 18 and 29 years old in good health. Some clones in this sample may be carry-over from other donors' samples. V gene TRBV30 combines with J gene TRBJ2-3; D remains unclear. The sequenced sample consisted of naive CD4+ T cells from PBMCs. Subset noted: CD45RA+ positively selected. CDR3 in DNA: TGTGCCTGGAAGGTAGGGCGATTGCAGTATTTT. Translated, it gives CAWKVGRLQYF.